This T cell receptor (beta chain) was captured by sequencing in a study of technical replicates of blood from a few donors. This table comes from immunoSEQ multiplex PCR, and its TCRdb copy is limited to in-frame clones, with some not included. The sample contains some 87,000 clones, about 96% of which appear only once. Sequencing was carried out using T cells isolated from PBMCs. This TCR came from a human donor in good health.

CDR3 amino acids: CASSPLAAIQETQYF. CDR3 sequence (DNA): TGTGCCAGTAGCCCACTAGCGGCTATCCAAGAGACCCAGTACTTC. The chain is built from TRBV19 and TRBJ2-5; 8 bases line up with TRBD2. After removal of 6 bases from V and 1 base from J, the junction contained 7 bases not matched to a gene. Germline V lookup: CDR1 LNHDA, CDR2 SQIVND (reference sequence). CDR3 size: 15 residues.